This is a list of T cell receptor beta chains from one sample in a study of blood T cell repertoires in COVID-19. Sequencing was performed with immunoSEQ multiplex PCR; in TCRdb, only in-frame clones are kept and a portion is missing. The sample gives about 140,000 clones, approximately 86% of which show up once; around 5% is in the top ten. The sequenced material came from peripheral blood. Receptors originate from a human donor in a cohort sampled during active COVID-19. Each CDR3 is given with its conserved first and last residue. The D gene is left open where the match is weak. The size of a clone is reported for some rows only, either as once, few or many, or as a class for expanded clones.

>NA|TRBJ2-7|TRBV2|NA
TGTGCCGGCCGACAGGCCATTCTCTCCTACGAGCAGTACTTC
CAGRQAILSYEQYF
>NA|TRBJ2-1|TRBV3-1/TRBV3-2|NA
TGTGCCAGCAGCCAAGGGACTATGGGATACAATGAGCAGTTCTTC
CASSQGTMGYNEQFF
>NA|TRBJ2-7|TRBV3-1/TRBV3-2|NA
TGTGCCAGCAGCCAGGCAGGGGTCTACGAGCAGTACTTC
CASSQAGVYEQYF
>NA|TRBJ1-4|TRBV7-9|NA
TGTGCCAGCAGCTTATTGGAGAATGAAAAACTGTTTTTT
CASSLLENEKLFF
>TRBD2|TRBJ2-6|TRBV20-1|NA
TGCAGTGCTAGTTCTAGCGGGAGGGACTGCTCTGGGGCCAACGTCCTGACTTTC
CSASSSGRDCSGANVLTF
>NA|TRBJ2-1|TRBV19|NA
TGTGCCAGTCGTGGGGCCGCCTACAATGAGCAGTTCTTC
CASRGAAYNEQFF
>NA|TRBJ2-2|TRBV4-1|NA
TGCGCCAGCAGCCACGGGGTCACCGGGGAGCTGTTTTTT
CASSHGVTGELFF
>NA|TRBJ1-1|TRBV28|NA
TGTGCCAGCACCCCACAAGATCGATACACTGAAGCTTTCTTT
CASTPQDRYTEAFF
>TRBD2|TRBJ2-1|TRBV19|few
TGTGCCAGTACCAAAGGAAGGGCGGGAGGGCCGAGCGAGCAGTTCTTC
CASTKGRAGGPSEQFF
>NA|TRBJ1-1|TRBV5-1|NA
TGCGCCAGCAGCCCCCGTTGGGGGGGTGACACTGAAGCTTTCTTT
CASSPRWGGDTEAFF
>NA|TRBJ1-2|TRBV7-2|NA
TGTGCCAGCAGCTTAATAGGAGGAGGACCCGCTAACTATGGCTACACCTTC
CASSLIGGGPANYGYTF
>NA|TRBJ2-7|TRBV27|NA
TGTGCCAGCAGTCTTGATCCTAGCGCAATACTCTACGAGCAGTACTTC
CASSLDPSAILYEQYF
>NA|TRBJ2-7|TRBV28|NA
TGTGCCAGCAGCCGACTAGGGACAGTTTACGAGCAGTACTTC
CASSRLGTVYEQYF
>NA|TRBJ1-1|TRBV18|NA
TGTGCCAGCTCTCGGAGACAGGAAAACACTGAAGCTTTCTTT
CASSRRQENTEAFF
>NA|TRBJ2-3|TRBV7-3|NA
TGTGCCAGCAGCTTAAAACCTCTTGGGGGGACGAATACGCAGTATTTT
CASSLKPLGGTNTQYF
>NA|TRBJ1-2|TRBV4-2|NA
TGTGCCAGCAGCCAAGATCCCGGACAGTCATATGGCTACACCTTC
CASSQDPGQSYGYTF
>TRBD1|TRBJ1-5|TRBV2|NA
TGTGCCAGCAGTCGTGAACAGGGGTATCAGCCCCAGCATTTT
CASSREQGYQPQHF
>TRBD1|TRBJ2-2|TRBV19|NA
TGTGCCAGTAGTTTGGGTAAGGGACAGACGAACACCGGGGAGCTGTTTTTT
CASSLGKGQTNTGELFF
>NA|TRBJ2-7|TRBV7-9|NA
TGTGCCAGCAGCCCATCGGAGAGCTCCTACGAGCAGTACTTC
CASSPSESSYEQYF
>NA|TRBJ2-1|TRBV7-2|NA
TGTGCCAGCAGCTCCAGGACTCGAGCCTACAATGAGCAGTTCTTC
CASSSRTRAYNEQFF
>NA|TRBJ2-3|TRBV6-2/TRBV6-3|NA
TGTGCCAGCAGCCACCGAGACGCGGAGGGGGATACGCAGTATTTT
CASSHRDAEGDTQYF
>NA|TRBJ2-7|TRBV5-1|NA
TGCGCCAGCAGAATGGAGCCGGGTCTTAATTACGAGCAGTACTTC
CASRMEPGLNYEQYF
>TRBD2|TRBJ2-1|TRBV5-8|NA
TGTGCCAGCAGCTTGACCCGACTAGCGGGGGGGCGTTATGGTGAGCAGTTCTTC
CASSLTRLAGGRYGEQFF
>NA|TRBJ2-5|TRBV2|NA
TGTGCCAGCAGAACGGGACTCATTTTATGGCAAGAGACCCAGTACTTC
CASRTGLILWQETQYF
>TRBD1|TRBJ2-7|TRBV29-1|NA
TGCAGCGTTGAAGATTGGCAGGGGGAGAGCTCCTACGAGCAGTACTTC
CSVEDWQGESSYEQYF
>TRBD2|TRBJ2-5|TRBV7-9|NA
TGTGCCAGCAGCCCTCCGACTAGCGGTTGGGAGACCCAGTACTTC
CASSPPTSGWETQYF
>TRBD2|TRBJ2-1|TRBV14|NA
TGTGCCAGCAGCCGACAGAAGGGACTAGCGGGAATGCAGTTCTTC
CASSRQKGLAGMQFF
>NA|TRBJ2-7|TRBV7-9|NA
TGTGCCAGCAGCATCCCCCGGGGCGAGCAGTACTTC
CASSIPRGEQYF
>TRBD1|TRBJ2-3|TRBV9|NA
TGTGCCAGCAGTCGACAGGGTGGAGATACGCAGTATTTT
CASSRQGGDTQYF
>TRBD2|TRBJ2-5|TRBV7-6|NA
TGTGCCAGCAGCTTAGTAATAGCGGGGGGGCCGGAGACCCAGTACTTC
CASSLVIAGGPETQYF
>TRBD1|TRBJ1-2|TRBV18|NA
TGTGCCAGCTCACAATCGGACAGGGGGCGACTGGGCTACACCTTC
CASSQSDRGRLGYTF
>NA|TRBJ2-1|TRBV12-5|NA
TGTGCTAGTGGTTGGGCCCCGTTGGGGGGGGGCAGTTACAATGAGCAGTTCTTC
CASGWAPLGGGSYNEQFF
>TRBD2|TRBJ2-3|TRBV12-5|NA
TGTGCTAGTGGTTTAGGCGGGGGGGTCCCAGATACGCAGTATTTT
CASGLGGGVPDTQYF
>NA|TRBJ1-2|TRBV19|NA
TGTGCCAGTAGGACGGGACAACTATCTGGCTACACCTTC
CASRTGQLSGYTF
>NA|TRBJ2-7|TRBV9|NA
TGTGCCAGCAGCGTAGACGAGGGCGGTCGATACGAGCAGTACTTC
CASSVDEGGRYEQYF
>TRBD1|TRBJ1-5|TRBV27|NA
TGTGCCAGCAGTCTCCGACAGGGGGCAGGACAGCCCCAGCATTTT
CASSLRQGAGQPQHF
>NA|TRBJ2-1|TRBV7-3|NA
TGTGCCAGCAGCTTCGGCGGCAGCTCCTACAATGAGCAGTTCTTC
CASSFGGSSYNEQFF
>TRBD2|TRBJ2-5|TRBV18|NA
TGTGCCAGCTCACCAACTAGCGGGAGTTCTGGAGAGACCCAGTACTTC
CASSPTSGSSGETQYF
>TRBD1|TRBJ1-1|TRBV6-5|once
TGTGCCAGCAGACGCGACAGGGATGTTTGGACTGAAGCTTTCTTT
CASRRDRDVWTEAFF
>TRBD1|TRBJ2-5|TRBV2|NA
TGTGCCAGCAGCTATGGGACAGCAGAGACCCAGTACTTC
CASSYGTAETQYF
>NA|TRBJ2-1|TRBV7-9|NA
TGTGCCAGCAGCAAACAGGGGGGGGACAATGAGCAGTTCTTC
CASSKQGGDNEQFF
>NA|TRBJ1-6|TRBV5-1|NA
TGCGCCAGCAGCTTGGAGGCAGGGAAGGGCCTCCACTTT
CASSLEAGKGLHF
>NA|TRBJ2-7|TRBV28|NA
TGTGCCAGCAGTTTCTCCGGGACTCACTCCTACGAGCAGTACTTC
CASSFSGTHSYEQYF
>NA|TRBJ1-5|TRBV19|NA
TGTGCCAGTAGTATGGACGGGGGTGGCAATCAGCCCCAGCATTTT
CASSMDGGGNQPQHF
>NA|TRBJ2-2|TRBV4-2|NA
TGTGCCAGCAGCAGAGACAGTTACTCGAACACCGGGGAGCTGTTTTTT
CASSRDSYSNTGELFF
>NA|TRBJ2-3|TRBV27|NA
TGTGCCAGCAGTTCGTGGACAAAGCCTCACACAGATACGCAGTATTTT
CASSSWTKPHTDTQYF
>TRBD1|TRBJ1-2|TRBV19|NA
TGTGCCAGTAGCTCGATCACGACAGGGCAGAGGGATGGCTACACCTTC
CASSSITTGQRDGYTF
>TRBD2|TRBJ2-2|TRBV7-7|once
TGTGCTAGCAGTTCTAGCGGGAGGAACACCGGGGAGCTGTTTTTT
CASSSSGRNTGELFF
>TRBD1|TRBJ2-7|TRBV11-3|NA
TGTGCCAGCAGCTTATCAGGGGGTAATTCCTACGAGCAGTACTTC
CASSLSGGNSYEQYF
>NA|TRBJ1-5|TRBV2|once
TGTGCCAGCAGTATTTTATATAGCAATCAGCCCCAGCATTTT
CASSILYSNQPQHF